Listed here is a single T cell receptor beta chain. The CDR3 contains 15 residues. The V gene end was trimmed by 10 bases and the J gene end by 2 bases; junction bases not matched to a gene: 11. CDR1 and CDR2 (germline): SGHVS, FQNEAQ. The sample is drawn from a study of OX40 agonist ivuxolimab in advanced cancers. The data were produced by immunoSEQ multiplex PCR, yet TCRdb's version contains in-frame clones alone and is incomplete. The table has tens of thousands of clones, approximately 80% seen once. It was autoimmune disease history or systemic immunosuppression that excluded patients. The TCR comes from an adult with an advanced solid tumor such as melanoma, head and neck, liver or kidney cancer. The chain employs TRBV7-8 and TRBJ1-5, with 7 bases identical to TRBD1. The source was CD4+ or CD8+ T cells sorted from blood, collected in a trial of the OX40 agonist ivuxolimab. The DNA for the CDR3 is TGTGCCATAACCGAGACAGGGATCGGCAATCAGCCCCAGCATTTT. This gives the protein CAITETGIGNQPQHF.